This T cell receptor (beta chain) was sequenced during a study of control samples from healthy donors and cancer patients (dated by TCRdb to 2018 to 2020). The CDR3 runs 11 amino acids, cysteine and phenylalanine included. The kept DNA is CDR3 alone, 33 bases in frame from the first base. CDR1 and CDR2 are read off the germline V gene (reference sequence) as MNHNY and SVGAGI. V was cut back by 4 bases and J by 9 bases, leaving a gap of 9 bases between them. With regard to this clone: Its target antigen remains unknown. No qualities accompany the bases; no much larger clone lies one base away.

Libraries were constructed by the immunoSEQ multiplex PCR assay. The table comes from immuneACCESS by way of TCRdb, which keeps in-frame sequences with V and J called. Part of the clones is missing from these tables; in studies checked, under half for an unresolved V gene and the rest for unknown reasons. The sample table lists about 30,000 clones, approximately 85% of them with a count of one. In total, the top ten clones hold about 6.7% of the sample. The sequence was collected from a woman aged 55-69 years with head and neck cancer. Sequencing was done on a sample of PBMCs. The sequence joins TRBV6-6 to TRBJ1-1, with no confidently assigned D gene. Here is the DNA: TGTGCCAGCAGTTCCACCCAAAAAGCTTTCTTT. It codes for CASSSTQKAFF.